This TCR beta chain was obtained from a study of blood T cells in healthy people across ages. Whole-study results and caveats: A roughly linear fall in TCR beta diversity per million T cells was seen with increasing age.

With regard to this clonotype: Its antigen is undetermined.

Peripheral blood, about 9.3 milliliters per donor, was collected. The germline V gene encodes CDR1 SNHLY and CDR2 FYNNEI. Deletions cut 8 bases from V and 9 bases from J, with 17 bases between. The CDR3 is 13 amino acids. A second about 6 to 12 cycle PCR used barcoded and J-beta primers. TCRdb redid the calling of the 5' RACE reads with MiXCR, one entry per CDR3 protein. The data contain about 1.4 million distinct CDR3 sequences, roughly 59% of them singletons. The source material was blood. V is TRBV2 and J is TRBJ2-1; D may be TRBD1 or TRBD2 (5 bases each). The sequence derives from a man between 18 and 35 years old in good health. In nucleotides, the CDR3 is TGTGCCAGCGGAGCCCGCGAGAGGGGTGAGCAGTTCTTC. Translating gives CASGARERGEQFF.